This T cell receptor beta chain is from a study of shared clonotypes between healthy human individuals. Sequencing was performed with immunoSEQ multiplex PCR; in TCRdb, only in-frame clones are kept and a portion is missing. The table lists about 2.1 million clones, around 93% of them singletons. This CDR3 contains 14 residues. V was trimmed by 2 bases and J by 3 bases, leaving 8 bases between them. The germline gives CDR1 MNHEY, CDR2 SVGAGI. Naive CD8 cells comprised CD45RO-negative, CCR7-positively selected cells, excluding terminally differentiated effector memory CD45RA+ cells. Turning to this clone: The identical CDR3 is also encoded by other nucleotide sequences in the sample.

This clonotype was obtained from a man aged 18 to 30 in good health. Some clones in this sample may be carry-over from other donors' samples. The genes are TRBV6-5 and TRBJ2-1; D might be TRBD1 (7 bases). Sample: naive CD8+ T cells from PBMCs. The CDR3 bases are TGTGCCAGCAGTTACCAGGGGGGCTACAATGAGCAGTTCTTC. This translates into CASSYQGGYNEQFF.